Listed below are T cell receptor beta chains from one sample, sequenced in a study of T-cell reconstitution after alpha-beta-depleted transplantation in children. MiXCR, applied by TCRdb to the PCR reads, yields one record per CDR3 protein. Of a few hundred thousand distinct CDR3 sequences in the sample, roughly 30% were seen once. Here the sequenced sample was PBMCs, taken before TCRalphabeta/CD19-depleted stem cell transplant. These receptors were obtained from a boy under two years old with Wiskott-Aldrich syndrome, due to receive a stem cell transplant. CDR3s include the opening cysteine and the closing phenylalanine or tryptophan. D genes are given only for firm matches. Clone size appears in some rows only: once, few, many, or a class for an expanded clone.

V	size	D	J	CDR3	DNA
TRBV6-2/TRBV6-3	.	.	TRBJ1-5	CASSYGQGKGHPQHF	TGTGCCAGCAGTTACGGGCAGGGGAAGGGTCACCCCCAGCATTTT
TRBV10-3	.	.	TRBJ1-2	CAISESRSNYGYTF	TGTGCCATCAGTGAGTCGAGGAGCAACTATGGCTACACCTTC
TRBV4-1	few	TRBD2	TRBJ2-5	CASSHGLAGGETQYF	TGCGCCAGCAGCCACGGACTAGCGGGAGGTGAGACCCAGTACTTC
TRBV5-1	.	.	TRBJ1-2	CASSLESGRGGGGYTF	TGCGCCAGCAGCTTGGAGTCGGGAAGAGGCGGTGGTGGCTACACCTTC
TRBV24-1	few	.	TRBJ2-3	CATSDTGASTDTQYF	TGTGCCACCAGTGACACCGGGGCTAGCACAGATACGCAGTATTTT
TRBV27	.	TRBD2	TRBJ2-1	CASSSPGLANEQFF	TGTGCCAGCAGTTCCCCAGGACTAGCAAATGAGCAGTTCTTC
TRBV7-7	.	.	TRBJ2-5	CASSVGLSQQETQYF	TGTGCCAGCAGCGTGGGACTTTCCCAGCAAGAGACCCAGTACTTC
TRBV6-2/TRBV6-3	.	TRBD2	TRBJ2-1	CASSYSTSGSKFF	TGTGCCAGCAGTTACTCGACTAGCGGGAGTAAGTTCTTC
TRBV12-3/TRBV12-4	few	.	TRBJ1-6	CASSGQRHNSPLHF	TGTGCCAGCAGTGGACAGAGACATAATTCACCCCTCCACTTT
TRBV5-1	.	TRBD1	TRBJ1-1	CASSLSRDRDPEAFF	TGCGCCAGCAGCTTGTCCCGGGACAGGGATCCTGAAGCTTTCTTT
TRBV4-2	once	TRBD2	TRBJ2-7	CASSQRPGLAAAYEQYF	TGTGCCAGCAGCCAACGTCCGGGACTAGCTGCGGCCTACGAGCAGTACTTC
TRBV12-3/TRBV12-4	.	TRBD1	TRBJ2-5	CASTGTGGQETQYF	TGTGCCAGCACCGGGACAGGGGGTCAAGAGACCCAGTACTTC
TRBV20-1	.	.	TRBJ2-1	CSARDFSGSSYNEQFF	TGCAGTGCTAGAGATTTTAGCGGAAGCTCCTACAATGAGCAGTTCTTC
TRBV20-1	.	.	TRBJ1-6	CSAVGPTGNSPLHF	TGCAGTGCCGTAGGACCTACGGGGAATTCACCCCTCCACTTT
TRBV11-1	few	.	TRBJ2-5	CASSTTIRPGRETQYF	TGTGCCAGCAGCACAACTATTCGACCCGGTCGAGAGACCCAGTACTTC
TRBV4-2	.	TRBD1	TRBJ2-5	CASSQGQLDRDRETQYF	TGTGCCAGCAGCCAAGGGCAACTAGACAGGGATCGGGAGACCCAGTACTTC
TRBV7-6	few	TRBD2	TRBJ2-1	CASSLLAGGVWDEQFF	TGTGCCAGCAGCTTACTAGCGGGGGGAGTGTGGGATGAGCAGTTCTTC
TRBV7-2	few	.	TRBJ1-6	CASSRAPWSSPLHF	TGTGCCAGCAGCCGGGCCCCATGGAGTTCACCCCTCCACTTT
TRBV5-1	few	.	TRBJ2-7	CASSSLGPYEQYF	TGCGCCAGCAGCTCCCTAGGACCTTACGAGCAGTACTTC
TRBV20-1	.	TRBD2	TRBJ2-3	CSARGLAALKPGPTDTQYF	TGCAGTGCTAGAGGGCTAGCGGCACTTAAGCCCGGGCCCACAGATACGCAGTATTTT
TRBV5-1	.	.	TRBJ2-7	CASSTGVTDEQYF	TGCGCCAGCAGCACGGGGGTAACGGATGAGCAGTACTTC